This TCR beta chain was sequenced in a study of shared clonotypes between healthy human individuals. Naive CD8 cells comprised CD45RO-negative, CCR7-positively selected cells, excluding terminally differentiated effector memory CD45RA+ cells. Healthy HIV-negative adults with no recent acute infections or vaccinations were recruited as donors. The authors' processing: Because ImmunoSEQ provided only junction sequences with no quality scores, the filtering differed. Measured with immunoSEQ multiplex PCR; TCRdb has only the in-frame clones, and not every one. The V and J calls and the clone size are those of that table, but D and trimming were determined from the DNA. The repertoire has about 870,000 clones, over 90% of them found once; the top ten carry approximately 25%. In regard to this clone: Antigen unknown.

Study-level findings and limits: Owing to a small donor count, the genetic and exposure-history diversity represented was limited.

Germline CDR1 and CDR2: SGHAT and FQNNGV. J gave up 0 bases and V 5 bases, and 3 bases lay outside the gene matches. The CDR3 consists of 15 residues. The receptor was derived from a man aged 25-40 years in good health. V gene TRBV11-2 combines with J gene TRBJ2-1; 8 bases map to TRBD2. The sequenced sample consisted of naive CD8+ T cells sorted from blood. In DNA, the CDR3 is TGTGCCAGCAGCACCACTAGCGGCTCCTACAATGAGCAGTTCTTC. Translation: CASSTTSGSYNEQFF.